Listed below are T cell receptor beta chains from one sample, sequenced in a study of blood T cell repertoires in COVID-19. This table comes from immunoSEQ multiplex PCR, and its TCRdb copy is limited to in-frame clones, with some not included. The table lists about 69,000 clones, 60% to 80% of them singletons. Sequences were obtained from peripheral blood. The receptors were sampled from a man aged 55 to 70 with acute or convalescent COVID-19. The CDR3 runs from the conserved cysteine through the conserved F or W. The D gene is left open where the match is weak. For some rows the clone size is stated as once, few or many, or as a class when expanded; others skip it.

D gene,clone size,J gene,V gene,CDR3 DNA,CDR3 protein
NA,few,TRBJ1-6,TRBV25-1,TGTGCCAGCAGTCCAGGGTTAGGGGATAATTCACCCCTCCACTTT,CASSPGLGDNSPLHF
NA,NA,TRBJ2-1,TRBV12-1,TGTGCCAGCAGCTATACAGGGGGACCCTACAATGAGCAGTTCTTC,CASSYTGGPYNEQFF
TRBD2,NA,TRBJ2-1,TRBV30,TGTGCCTGGAGTTTATCTCTAGCGGGGGGTGGTGAGCAGTTCTTC,CAWSLSLAGGGEQFF
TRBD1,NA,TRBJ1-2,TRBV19,TGTGCCAGTAGTACCCAGACAGGGGGCCCGGAGGGCTACACCTTC,CASSTQTGGPEGYTF
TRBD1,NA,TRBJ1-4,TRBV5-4,TGTGCCAGCAGCTCTCAGGGGGCTGCTAATGAAAAACTGTTTTTT,CASSSQGAANEKLFF
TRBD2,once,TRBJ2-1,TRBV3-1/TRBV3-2,TGTGCCAGCAGCCGACTAGCGGGGGGGCAGAATGAGCAGTTCTTC,CASSRLAGGQNEQFF
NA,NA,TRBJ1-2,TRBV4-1,TGCGCCAGCAGCCACCCACAGGGTAACTATGGCTACACCTTC,CASSHPQGNYGYTF
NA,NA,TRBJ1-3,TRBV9,TGTGCCAGCAGCGGCAGACAGGTTTCTGGAAACACCATATATTTT,CASSGRQVSGNTIYF
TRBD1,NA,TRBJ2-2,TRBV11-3,TGTGCCAGCAGCCAGGGACAGGCACTCACCGGGGAGCTGTTTTTT,CASSQGQALTGELFF
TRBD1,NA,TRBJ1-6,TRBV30,TGTGCCTGGGGGACAGGGGGCAATTCACCCCTCCACTTT,CAWGTGGNSPLHF
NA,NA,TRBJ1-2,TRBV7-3,TGTGCCAGCAGCCAAGACAGGACCAACTATGGCTACACCTTC,CASSQDRTNYGYTF
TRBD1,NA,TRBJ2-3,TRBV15,TGTGCCACCAGCAAAGGGGACAGGGCCACAGATACGCAGTATTTT,CATSKGDRATDTQYF
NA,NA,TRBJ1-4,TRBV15,TGTGCCACCAGCAGAGGGACTGGTGAAAAACTGTTTTTT,CATSRGTGEKLFF
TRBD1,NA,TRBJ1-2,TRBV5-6,TGTGCCAGCAGCTTGACAGGGGGAGGCTACACCTTC,CASSLTGGGYTF
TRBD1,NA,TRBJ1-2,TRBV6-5,TGTGCCAGCAGTACGTGGGACAGGGGGCGAGGCTACACCTTC,CASSTWDRGRGYTF
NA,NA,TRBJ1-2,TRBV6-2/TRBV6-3,TGTGCCAGCAGTTACTCCGACAGCCTCTATGGCTACACCTTC,CASSYSDSLYGYTF
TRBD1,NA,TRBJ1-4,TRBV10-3,TGTGCCACACCGAGGGGGCGAAATGAAAAACTGTTTTTT,CATPRGRNEKLFF
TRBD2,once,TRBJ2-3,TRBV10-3,TGTGCCATCAGTGAGGGTGGAGCGGGGGGCACAGATACGCAGTATTTT,CAISEGGAGGTDTQYF
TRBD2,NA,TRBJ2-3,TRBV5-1,TGCGCCAGCAGCTTGGGAAGCGGTAGCGGGGTCACAGATACGCAGTATTTT,CASSLGSGSGVTDTQYF
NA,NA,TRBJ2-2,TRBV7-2,TGTGCCAGCAGCCCTAGCTTTCCCGGGGAGCTGTTTTTT,CASSPSFPGELFF
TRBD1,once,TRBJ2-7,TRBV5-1,TGCGCCAGCAGCTTAGGGGACAGGGGGAAATACGAGCAGTACTTC,CASSLGDRGKYEQYF
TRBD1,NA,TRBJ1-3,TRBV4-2,TGTGCCAGCAGCCAGGATAACACAGGGGGCTCTGGAAACACCATATATTTT,CASSQDNTGGSGNTIYF
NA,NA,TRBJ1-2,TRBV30,TGTGCCTGGAGTGCCCCGGCAGGGAGGTTCTACACCTTC,CAWSAPAGRFYTF
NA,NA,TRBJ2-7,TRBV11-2,TGTGCCAGCCGGGGTGCCTCCTACGAGCAGTACTTC,CASRGASYEQYF
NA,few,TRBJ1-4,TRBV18,TGTGCCAGCGAAGTTACGGGGAAAGGTGAAAAACTGTTTTTT,CASEVTGKGEKLFF
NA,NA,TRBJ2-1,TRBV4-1,TGCGCCAGCAGCCAAGATGACGGCGGCAATAATGAGCAGTTCTTC,CASSQDDGGNNEQFF
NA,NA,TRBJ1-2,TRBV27,TGTGCCAGCAGTTATACATCTAACTATGGCTACACCTTC,CASSYTSNYGYTF
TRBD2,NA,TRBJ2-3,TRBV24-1,TGTGCCACCAGTGATGGACAGCGGGGGGAGACAGATACGCAGTATTTT,CATSDGQRGETDTQYF
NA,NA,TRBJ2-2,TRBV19,TGTGCCACATCCCCGGGAAGCTACACCGGGGAGCTGTTTTTT,CATSPGSYTGELFF
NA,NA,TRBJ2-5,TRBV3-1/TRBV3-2,TGTGCCAGCAGCCAGCTCGGAGAGACCCAGTACTTC,CASSQLGETQYF
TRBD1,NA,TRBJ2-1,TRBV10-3,TGTGCCATCAGCCCTAGGGACAGCGATCACAATGAGCAGTTCTTC,CAISPRDSDHNEQFF
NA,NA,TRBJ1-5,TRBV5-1,TGCGCCAGCAGCTTGCTACCCACACAGAATAGCAATCAGCCCCAGCATTTT,CASSLLPTQNSNQPQHF
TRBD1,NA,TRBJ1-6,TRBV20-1,TGCAGTGCTAGTATAGGGATGACAGGGATCCTCTATAATTCACCCCTCCACTTT,CSASIGMTGILYNSPLHF
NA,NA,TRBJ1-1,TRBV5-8,TGTGCCAGCAGCTTGTTGTCCAGGTCAGCTTTCTTT,CASSLLSRSAFF
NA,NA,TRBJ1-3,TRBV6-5,TGTGCCAGCAGTTACGGTCAGGGGAGCTCTGGAAACACCATATATTTT,CASSYGQGSSGNTIYF
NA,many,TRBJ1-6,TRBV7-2,TGTGCCAGCAGTCATTTCGGGGAATCACCCCTCCACTTT,CASSHFGESPLHF
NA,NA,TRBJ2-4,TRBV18,TGTGCCAGCTCACCACCTTCTGAAAACATTCAGTACTTC,CASSPPSENIQYF
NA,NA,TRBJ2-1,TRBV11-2,TGTGCCAGCAGCTCCCAGAGCGATGAGCAGTTCTTC,CASSSQSDEQFF
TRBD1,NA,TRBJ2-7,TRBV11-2,TGTGCCAGCAGCTTAGATCCGGGACAGTCCTACGAGCAGTACTTC,CASSLDPGQSYEQYF
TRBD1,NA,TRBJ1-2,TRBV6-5,TGTGCCAGCAGTTACGAAGGGGGCAGTGGCTACACCTTC,CASSYEGGSGYTF
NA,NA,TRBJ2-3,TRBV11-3,TGTGCCAGCAGCTTAGCGGGGGTTCCGGGAACAGATACGCAGTATTTT,CASSLAGVPGTDTQYF